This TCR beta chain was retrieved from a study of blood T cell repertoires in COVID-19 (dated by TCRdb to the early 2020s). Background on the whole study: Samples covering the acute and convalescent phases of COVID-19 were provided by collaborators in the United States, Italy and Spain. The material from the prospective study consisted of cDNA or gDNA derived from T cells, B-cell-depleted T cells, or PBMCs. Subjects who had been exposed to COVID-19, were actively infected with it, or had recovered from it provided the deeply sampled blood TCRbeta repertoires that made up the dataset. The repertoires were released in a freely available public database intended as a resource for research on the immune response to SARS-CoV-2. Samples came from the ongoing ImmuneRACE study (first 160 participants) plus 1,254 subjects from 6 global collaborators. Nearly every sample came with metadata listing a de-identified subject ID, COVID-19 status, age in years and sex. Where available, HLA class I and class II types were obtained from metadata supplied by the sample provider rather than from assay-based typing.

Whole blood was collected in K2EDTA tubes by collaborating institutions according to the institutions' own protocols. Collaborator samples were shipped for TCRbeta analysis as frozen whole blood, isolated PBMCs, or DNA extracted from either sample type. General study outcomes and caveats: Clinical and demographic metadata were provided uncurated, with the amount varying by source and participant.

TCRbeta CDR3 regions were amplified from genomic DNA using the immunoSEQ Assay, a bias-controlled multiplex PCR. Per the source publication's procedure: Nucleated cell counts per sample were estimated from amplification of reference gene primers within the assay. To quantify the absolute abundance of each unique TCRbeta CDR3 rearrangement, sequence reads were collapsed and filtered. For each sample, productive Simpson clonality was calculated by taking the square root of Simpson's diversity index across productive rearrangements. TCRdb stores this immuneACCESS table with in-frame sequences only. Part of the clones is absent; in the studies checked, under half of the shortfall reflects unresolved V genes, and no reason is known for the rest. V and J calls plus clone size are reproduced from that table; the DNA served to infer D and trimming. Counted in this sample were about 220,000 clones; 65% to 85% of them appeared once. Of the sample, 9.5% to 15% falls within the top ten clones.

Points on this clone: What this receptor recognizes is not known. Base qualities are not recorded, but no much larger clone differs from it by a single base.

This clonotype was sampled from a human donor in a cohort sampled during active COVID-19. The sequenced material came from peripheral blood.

In nucleotide form, the sequence is TGTGCCAGCAGCGTAAGCGGCGGGGGCTACACCTTC. Its protein product is CASSVSGGGYTF. The chain links TRBV9 with TRBJ1-2, with no D gene named confidently. V was cut back by 1 base and J by 8 bases, leaving a gap of 9 bases between them. From the germline V gene, CDR1 is SGDLS and CDR2 is YYNGEE. The CDR3 spans 12 residues, from the cysteine through the phenylalanine. The retained sequence is limited to the CDR3, 36 bases, with the frame set at the first base.